The 10 T cell receptor beta chains reported below all come from one sample, sequenced in a study of blood T cell repertoires in COVID-19. Assay used: immunoSEQ multiplex PCR; TCRdb lists only in-frame clones, some missing. The sample comprises 300,000 to 350,000 clones, about 88% of which are singletons, and just under 7.5% rests with the top ten. The sample comprised peripheral blood. The receptor set was obtained from a woman in her 70s with COVID-19, enrolled during active disease.

The genes are TRBV4-1 and TRBJ1-2; 8 bases are shared with TRBD1. The CDR3 extends over 14 amino acids. Germline values: CDR1 MGHRA, CDR2 YSYEKL. V lost 1 base to trimming and J lost 6 bases; unmatched junction nucleotides: 4. The DNA of the CDR3 is TGCGCCAGCAGCCAAGTGCAGGGGGCACATGGCTACACCTTC. Translating it yields CASSQVQGAHGYTF.

This chain joins TRBV30 and TRBJ1-3; tentative D call: TRBD1 (5 bases). V was cut by 3 bases and J by 0 bases, with 15 bases left in between. Per the germline V gene, CDR1 is GTSNPN and CDR2 is SVGIG (reference sequence). This CDR3 spans 16 amino acids. CDR3 in amino acids: CAWRLPGQRSGNTIYF. The CDR3 nucleotides read TGTGCCTGGAGGCTCCCAGGGCAACGCTCTGGAAACACCATATATTTT.

The chain links TRBV2 to TRBJ2-1; TRBD2 matches 7 bases. CDR3 length equals 16 residues. The V gene's germline CDR1 is SNHLY and CDR2 FYNNEI. Unmatched junction bases numbered 15, after V lost 6 bases and J lost 7 bases. CDR3: CASRFPREEGHNEQFF. In DNA, the CDR3 is TGTGCCAGCAGATTCCCCCGGGAGGAGGGGCATAATGAGCAGTTCTTC.

The chain links TRBV19 to TRBJ1-4, with 9 positions matching TRBD1. J lost 7 bases, V lost 9 bases, and 15 bases had no gene match. Germline V CDR1 and CDR2: LNHDA, SQIVND (reference sequence). The CDR3 totals 16 residues. The CDR3 DNA is TGTGCCAGCGGCGTCCTGGGACAGGGAAAGGGTGAAAAACTGTTTTTT. Amino acids: CASGVLGQGKGEKLFF. Based on the CDR3 plus reference TRBV19 and TRBJ1-4, the full variable domain is DGGITQSPKYLFRKEGQNVTLSCEQNLNHDAMYWYRQDPGQGLRLIYYSQIVNDFQKGDIAEGYSVSREKKESFPLTVTSAQKNPTAFYLCASGVLGQGKGEKLFFGSGTQLSVL.

This chain uses TRBV2 with TRBJ1-6; D may be TRBD1 (5 bases). V was pared by 7 bases and J by 4 bases, with 8 bases between. CDR1 is SNHLY, CDR2 FYNNEI, per germline. The CDR3 extends over 13 amino acids. The CDR3 loop is CASINRYNSPLHF. In DNA form, the CDR3 reads TGTGCCAGCATCAACAGGTATAATTCACCCCTCCACTTT. The full variable domain, completed using reference TRBV2 and TRBJ1-6, is EPEVTQTPSHQVTQMGQEVILRCVPISNHLYFYWYRQILGQKVEFLVSFYNNEISEKSEIFDDQFSVERPDGSNFTLKIRSTKLEDSAMYFCASINRYNSPLHFGNGTRLTVT.

The chain is built from TRBV13 and TRBJ2-7; weak D call: TRBD1 (6 bases). With 4 bases removed from V and 1 base from J, the gap between germline ends came to 14 bases. The CDR3 spans 15 residues. CDR1 is PRHDT, CDR2 FYEKMQ, per germline (reference sequence). In DNA, the CDR3 is TGTGCCAGCAGCTACACAGGGACGTTATCCTACGAGCAGTACTTC. Residues: CASSYTGTLSYEQYF.

This chain uses TRBV12-3 or TRBV12-4 with TRBJ1-1; D not resolved. The length of the CDR3 is 13 residues. V was clipped by 8 bases and J by 1 base, with 11 bases between them. Written as DNA, the CDR3 is TGTGCCAGCGTCCCACGAGGGAACACTGAAGCTTTCTTT. This gives the protein CASVPRGNTEAFF.

This rearrangement joins TRBV29-1 to TRBJ2-7; tentative D call: TRBD1 (5 bases). Looked up from germline, CDR1 is SQVTM and CDR2 is ANQGSEA. Trimming cost V 1 base and J 3 bases, with 10 bases left between them. The CDR3 has 13 residues. CDR3 region: CSVEGQGGYEQYF. The CDR3 DNA follows: TGCAGCGTTGAAGGGCAGGGTGGCTACGAGCAGTACTTC.

J is TRBJ2-5 and V is TRBV6-2 or TRBV6-3; 8 bases fit TRBD2. Germline V gene lookup returns CDR1 MNHEY and CDR2 SVGEGT. This CDR3 is built from 20 residues. The junction had 25 bases not matched to a gene; V was cut back by 6 bases and J by 4 bases. The CDR3 sequence: CASSHTLPQRGFVRGETQYF. The CDR3 DNA follows: TGTGCCAGCAGCCACACCCTCCCACAGCGGGGGTTCGTCCGGGGAGAGACCCAGTACTTC.

The chain recombines TRBV27 with TRBJ2-7; the match to TRBD1 covers 8 bases. The CDR3 totals 14 residues. The trim removed 6 bases at V and 4 bases at J, leaving 8 bases unmatched. CDR1 and CDR2 from the germline V gene are MNHEY and SMNVEV (reference sequence). The CDR3 DNA reads TGTGCCAGCAGGCCGGGACAGGCCCTTTACGAGCAGTACTTC. Translation gives CASRPGQALYEQYF.